This TCR beta chain was identified during a study of persistence of HIV-infected CD4 T cells. Sequencing used immunoSEQ version 4 in survey mode. The data were produced by immunoSEQ multiplex PCR, yet TCRdb's version contains in-frame clones alone and is incomplete. The sample includes roughly 25,000 clones, approximately 74% of them seen just once. Cells were stimulated with overlapping HIV-1 Gag 15-mer peptides. Responding CD4+ T cells were sorted by upregulation of both CD40 ligand and CD69. The germline V gene has CDR1 SNHLY and CDR2 FYNNEI. Trimming removed 9 bases from V and 2 bases from J, with 20 bases in between. The CDR3 contains 16 residues. Concerning this clone itself: The antigen is not known.

The source is an adult man with HIV who was CMV-seropositive. The chain uses TRBV2 and TRBJ1-5; D not resolved. Sequencing used CD4+ T cells sorted from PBMCs after approximately 19-hour stimulation, obtained from a patient who received antiretroviral therapy. This CDR3 reads CASQPAGSLGNQPQHF. The CDR3 DNA is TGTGCCAGTCAGCCTGCGGGGTCCCTCGGCAATCAGCCCCAGCATTTT.